The 23 T cell receptor beta chains in this list originate from one sample, sequenced in a study of T cells in pancreatic ductal adenocarcinoma. Surgery without prior neoadjuvant therapy was the treatment of the selected pancreatic ductal adenocarcinoma patients. Only in-frame clones appear in the TCRdb table, and some are missing; sequencing was by immunoSEQ multiplex PCR. The table records over 85,000 clones, 90% to 95% of them present only once. Specimen: PBMCs. The receptors stem from a human donor with pancreatic ductal adenocarcinoma.

A single count supports this clone. The V gene is TRBV30, the J gene TRBJ2-7, with 9 bases fitting TRBD1. The CDR3 is 14 residues long. With 4 bases clipped from V and 2 bases from J, the junction kept 6 bases outside the gene matches. Germline values: CDR1 GTSNPN, CDR2 SVGIG (reference sequence). The CDR3 region has the DNA TGTGCCTGGACCAACCGGACAGGGGCCTACGAGCAGTACTTC. Amino acid sequence: CAWTNRTGAYEQYF. Full variable domain (missing parts from reference TRBV30 and TRBJ2-7): SQTIHQWPATLVQPVGSPLSLECTVEGTSNPNLYWYRQAAGRGLQLLFYSVGIGQISSEVPQNLSASRPQDRQFILSSKKLLLSDSGFYLCAWTNRTGAYEQYFGPGTRLTVT.

The gene calls are TRBV6-6 and TRBJ2-7; TRBD1 aligns across 8 bases. Germline V lookup: CDR1 MNHNY, CDR2 SVGAGI (reference sequence). The trim removed 6 bases at V and 7 bases at J, leaving 8 bases unmatched. This CDR3 spans 13 amino acids. The CDR3 sequence is CASRSGQGGEQYF. CDR3 nucleotide sequence: TGTGCCAGCAGATCTGGACAGGGTGGTGAGCAGTACTTC.

The sample holds one count of this clone. The V and J genes are TRBV30 and TRBJ2-5; D is uncertain. The CDR3 has 14 amino acids. Trimming took 1 base from V and 7 from J, leaving 16 bases between them. Per the germline V gene, CDR1 is GTSNPN and CDR2 is SVGIG (reference sequence). CDR3 protein: CAWSGGSSLGTQYF. In DNA form, the CDR3 reads TGTGCCTGGAGTGGCGGCAGCAGTTTGGGGACCCAGTACTTC.

The chain recombines TRBV7-8 with TRBJ2-5; TRBD2 might be the D (6 bases). The CDR3 consists of 15 residues. Trimming cost V 3 bases and J 5 bases, with 16 bases left between them. Germline V gene data show CDR1 as SGHVS and CDR2 as FQNEAQ. CDR3 region: CASSFPYQEGETQYF. The DNA of the CDR3 is TGTGCCAGCAGCTTCCCATACCAGGAGGGGGAGACCCAGTACTTC.

This rearrangement joins TRBV7-2 to TRBJ2-7; 8 positions match TRBD1. Germline V gene lookup returns CDR1 SGHTA and CDR2 FQGNSA. The CDR3 loop spans 17 amino acids. With V trimmed by 0 bases and J by 2 bases, 9 bases remained unmatched. CDR3 in amino acids: CASSLAAGTGMAYEQYF. In nucleotides, the CDR3 is TGTGCCAGCAGCTTAGCGGCCGGGACAGGCATGGCCTACGAGCAGTACTTC.

The chain is built from TRBV30 and TRBJ1-2; the D gene is possibly TRBD1 (5 bases). The CDR3 covers 12 residues. V was trimmed by 2 bases and J by 4 bases, leaving 8 bases between them. The V gene's germline CDR1 is GTSNPN and CDR2 SVGIG (reference sequence). CDR3 residues: CAWSRGSYGYTF. Written as DNA, the CDR3 is TGTGCCTGGAGTAGGGGCAGCTATGGCTACACCTTC.

The chain is built from TRBV7-3 and TRBJ2-7; the match to TRBD2 covers 7 bases. Looked up from germline, CDR1 is SGHTA and CDR2 is FQGTGA. J was trimmed by 7 bases and V by 2 bases; bases with no gene match: 2. This CDR3 contains 12 residues. This chain's CDR3 is CASSLRGGEQYF. In DNA form, the CDR3 reads TGTGCCAGCAGCTTACGCGGGGGTGAGCAGTACTTC.

The rearrangement links TRBV4-2 to TRBJ2-5; TRBD2 might be the D (5 bases). In germline, CDR1 is LGHNA, CDR2 YNFKEQ. The CDR3 runs to 13 residues. V lost 6 bases, J lost 5 bases, and 13 bases lay in between. CDR3 sequence reads: CASSPTEVETQYF. Written as DNA, the CDR3 is TGTGCCAGCAGTCCGACGGAGGTCGAGACCCAGTACTTC.

As regards this clone: The sample carries other DNA sequences with the same CDR3. DNA of the CDR3: TGCAGCGGGACATTTTCCCCCGATCTGAACACTGAAGCTTTCTTT. Its protein is CSGTFSPDLNTEAFF. The chain joins TRBV29-1 to TRBJ1-1; a possible D gene is TRBD1 (5 bases). Germline lookup yields CDR1 SQVTM and CDR2 ANQGSEA. Trimming cost V 7 bases and J 0 bases, with 18 bases left between them. This CDR3 is built from 15 residues.

Turning to this clone: The sample contains more than one DNA sequence encoding this CDR3. J is TRBJ2-5 and V is TRBV5-4, with no clear D. The CDR3 length is 14 residues. Germline loops: CDR1 SGHNT, CDR2 YYREEE (reference sequence). Trimming cost V 0 bases and J 1 base, with 7 bases left between them. CDR3 coding DNA: TGTGCCAGCAGCTTGGTCCACAGCCAAGAGACCCAGTACTTC. Its protein is CASSLVHSQETQYF.

This chain links TRBV4-1 with TRBJ2-7, with 12 bases aligning to TRBD2. J was trimmed by 6 bases and V by 1 base; bases with no gene match: 7. CDR3 length: 16 residues. CDR1 and CDR2 from the germline V gene are MGHRA and YSYEKL. The CDR3 DNA follows: TGCGCCAGCAGCCAAGTACTAGCGGGAGGCCTTGGCGAGCAGTACTTC. This gives the protein CASSQVLAGGLGEQYF.

In DNA form, the CDR3 reads TGTGCCAGTACCTCCCCCCCCGGGACTAGTCGGACCGGGGAGCTGTTTTTT. Its translation: CASTSPPGTSRTGELFF. The rearrangement joins TRBV19 to TRBJ2-2; 8 positions match TRBD2. The CDR3 covers 17 residues. Trimming took 7 bases from V and 5 from J; bases not matched to a gene: 15. Germline-derived CDR1 and CDR2 are LNHDA and SQIVND (reference sequence).

This clone was observed once. The chain recombines TRBV11-3 with TRBJ2-3, with 10 bases matching TRBD2. The trim removed 5 bases at V and 6 bases at J, leaving 5 bases unmatched. The CDR3 is made up of 14 amino acids. Per germline, CDR1 SGHNT and CDR2 YENEEA. Written as DNA, the CDR3 is TGTGCCAGCAGCCGGACTAGCGGCTGGGATACGCAGTATTTT. It translates to CASSRTSGWDTQYF. Based on the CDR3 plus reference TRBV11-3 and TRBJ2-3, the full variable domain is EAGVVQSPRYKIIEKKQPVAFWCNPISGHNTLYWYLQNLGQGPELLIRYENEEAVDDSQLPKDRFSAERLKGVDSTLKIQPAELGDSAVYLCASSRTSGWDTQYFGPGTRLTVL.

The chain recombines TRBV9 with TRBJ2-7; 8 nucleotides align to TRBD1. With 3 bases clipped from V and 2 bases from J, the junction kept 7 bases outside the gene matches. The CDR3 totals 15 residues. The germline gives CDR1 SGDLS, CDR2 YYNGEE. CDR3 sequence (DNA): TGTGCCAGCAGCGCCAGGGGGCTAGGCCCCTACGAGCAGTACTTC. The encoded protein is CASSARGLGPYEQYF.

This sequence joins TRBV7-2 and TRBJ2-1, with 8 nucleotides matching TRBD1. There are 13 residues in the CDR3. The trim removed 5 bases at V and 9 bases at J, leaving 6 bases unmatched. Germline CDR1 and CDR2: SGHTA and FQGNSA. CDR3 nucleotide sequence: TGTGCCAGCAGCGGAGACAGGGGTGGTGAGCAGTTCTTC. This codes for CASSGDRGGEQFF.

This chain uses TRBV4-1 with TRBJ2-7, with 8 bases matching TRBD1. The CDR3 has 15 amino acids. V shed 4 bases and J 5 bases; nucleotides not matched to a gene: 10. Germline assignment: CDR1 MGHRA and CDR2 YSYEKL. CDR3 loop: CASSRSGQGTDEQYF. The CDR3 bases are TGCGCCAGCAGCCGTAGTGGACAGGGTACTGACGAGCAGTACTTC.

The chain carries TRBV7-9 and TRBJ1-1; 7 bases are shared with TRBD1. Germline V gene data show CDR1 as SEHNR and CDR2 as FQNEAQ (reference sequence). This CDR3 region has 15 residues. V dropped 5 bases and J dropped 2; count of bases not matched to a gene: 8. The CDR3 loop is CASSGEGGGNTEAFF. In DNA form, the CDR3 reads TGTGCCAGCAGCGGAGAAGGGGGCGGAAACACTGAAGCTTTCTTT.

Ten or more counts support this clone. This specimen includes other DNA sequences encoding the same CDR3. V and J are TRBV5-1 and TRBJ2-5, with D perhaps TRBD1 (6 bases). V was cut by 4 bases and J by 5 bases, with 12 bases left in between. This CDR3 contains 13 residues. CDR1 and CDR2 from the germline V gene are SGHRS and YFSETQ. CDR3 protein: CASSIGQTETQYF. The DNA for the CDR3 is TGCGCCAGCAGCATTGGACAGACCGAGACCCAGTACTTC. Together with reference TRBV5-1 and TRBJ2-5, the CDR3 gives the full variable domain: KAGVTQTPRYLIKTRGQQVTLSCSPISGHRSVSWYQQTPGQGLQFLFEYFSETQRNKGNFPGRFSGRQFSNSRSEMNVSTLELGDSALYLCASSIGQTETQYFGPGTRLLVL.

V usage is TRBV9 and J usage is TRBJ2-2; 9 nucleotides align to TRBD2. After removal of 2 bases from V and 6 bases from J, the junction contained 5 bases not matched to a gene. The germline V gene has CDR1 SGDLS and CDR2 YYNGEE. This CDR3 is 15 amino acids long. The CDR3 sequence: CASSVGTSMPGELFF. As DNA, the CDR3 is TGTGCCAGCAGCGTGGGGACTAGCATGCCCGGGGAGCTGTTTTTT.

The CDR3 DNA reads as TGCGCCAGCAGCTTGTCACAGGGCTCCTACGAGCAGTACTTC. Its protein is CASSLSQGSYEQYF. The chain recombines TRBV5-1 with TRBJ2-7, with D possibly being TRBD1 (6 bases). Trimming removed 1 base from V and 0 bases from J, with 8 bases in between. Germline V gene sequence: CDR1 SGHRS, CDR2 YFSETQ. The CDR3 extends over 14 amino acids.

The V and J genes are TRBV6-6 and TRBJ1-5, with TRBD1 matching 11 bases. The CDR3 sequence is 16 residues long. In germline, CDR1 is MNHNY, CDR2 SVGAGI (reference sequence). V shed 5 bases, J shed 7 bases, and the junction held 10 bases outside the gene matches. The CDR3 protein is CASSLWTGGLEQPQHF. In nucleotides, the CDR3 is TGTGCCAGCAGTCTATGGACAGGGGGCCTGGAGCAGCCCCAGCATTTT.

This rearrangement joins TRBV6-5 to TRBJ2-2, with 8 bases aligning to TRBD1. Per germline, CDR1 MNHEY and CDR2 SVGAGI. The CDR3 has 13 residues. J was trimmed by 6 bases and V by 6 bases; bases with no gene match: 3. This CDR3 reads CASRSRGPGELFF. Here the CDR3 DNA reads TGTGCCAGCAGGAGCAGGGGGCCCGGGGAGCTGTTTTTT.

The rearrangement uses TRBV10-1 and TRBJ1-1; possibly TRBD1 for D (5 bases). Per germline, CDR1 WNHNN and CDR2 SYGVQD (reference sequence). V lost 6 bases to trimming and J lost 4 bases, with 18 bases between them. The CDR3 consists of 15 residues. DNA of the CDR3: TGCGCCAGCAGCGAGCACGGGGGGATTGGCACTGAAGCTTTCTTT. Protein sequence: CASSEHGGIGTEAFF.